This TCR beta chain was profiled in a study of early T cells in non-severe SARS-CoV-2 infection. From the 5' RACE reads, TCRdb called clonotypes with MiXCR, one entry per CDR3 protein. The sample consists of more than 65,000 distinct CDR3 sequences, 9% to 15% of them appearing once. Germline V gene sequence: CDR1 SGHRS, CDR2 YFSETQ. The CDR3 length is 14 residues. The V end was cut by 5 bases, the J end by 5 bases, with 16 bases between. The clonotype comes from an adult who was a healthcare worker with PCR-confirmed SARS-CoV-2 infection or an uninfected control (not recorded which). This chain uses TRBV5-1 with TRBJ1-1; D is undetermined. Sequenced: whole blood. In DNA, the CDR3 is TGCGCCAGCAGTACCTCGGGGAGAGGGACTGAAGCTTTCTTT. It encodes CASSTSGRGTEAFF.